This TCR beta chain stems from a study of T-cell memory formation after mild COVID-19. Overall study results and limits: Clones contracting over day 15 to 85 were CD4/CD8 balanced, with later expanders leaning CD4+. What remained unconfirmed was the SARS-CoV-2 specificity of second-wave clones peaking on day 37.

5'RACE with constant-segment primers yielded barcoded, UMI-tagged TCR alpha and TCR beta cDNA libraries. TCRdb redid the calling of the 5' RACE reads with MiXCR, one entry per CDR3 protein. The table includes under 300,000 distinct CDR3 sequences, 16% detected once. This clonotype was recorded a few times. The antigen is not known. Trimming pared 3 bases from V and 0 bases from J, leaving 9 bases between. The CDR3 length is 15 residues. Sequenced: PBMCs or a T cell subset sorted from them (not recorded which). V gene TRBV12-3 or TRBV12-4 combines with J gene TRBJ1-5, with D perhaps matching TRBD1 (6 bases). This clonotype was sampled from a man younger than 30 who had mild COVID-19 (a few samples of this study predate the infection). Cell type and time point are not known. The CDR3 DNA follows: TGTGCCAGCAGTTTGACAGGCCATAGCAATCAGCCCCAGCATTTT. This encodes CASSLTGHSNQPQHF.